This TCR beta chain was identified during a study of blood T cell repertoires in COVID-19. Study as a whole: The United States, Italy and Spain were the sources of the acute and convalescent COVID-19 samples.

Seattle patients were enrolled during active infection and followed longitudinally. Libraries were prepared by immunoSEQ multiplex PCR; TCRdb keeps only in-frame clonotypes and omits some of them. The repertoire consists of fewer than 350,000 clones, with around 85% occurring once and the leading ten covering 12%. The TCR was taken from a woman in her 30s with COVID-19, enrolled during active disease. The sample taken for sequencing was peripheral blood.

DNA for the CDR3: TGTGCCAGCAGTGACACCAGGGGCTATGGCTACACCTTC. Translated: CASSDTRGYGYTF. The chain combines TRBV6-1 with TRBJ1-2, with D possibly matching TRBD1 (6 bases). Per the germline V gene, CDR1 is MNHNS and CDR2 is SASEGT. V shed 3 bases and J shed 4 bases, with 9 bases lying between them. There are 13 residues in the CDR3.